Here is one T cell receptor beta chain with its context. Its antigen is currently not known. The sample holds no much larger clone one base away, and base qualities are not on file. The data belong to a study of blood T cell repertoires in COVID-19 (dated by TCRdb to 2020 to 2021). Concerning the study at large: Samples from collaborators originated in the United States, Italy and Spain and spanned both the acute and convalescent phases of COVID-19. The prospective study material was composed of cDNA or gDNA derived from T cells, B-cell-depleted T cells, or PBMCs. Nearly every sample came with metadata listing a de-identified subject ID, COVID-19 status, age in years and sex. The repertoires were made available in a free public database intended to serve as a resource for research on the immune response to SARS-CoV-2. The dataset comprised deeply sampled blood TCRbeta repertoires from subjects exposed to, actively infected with, or recovered from COVID-19. Samples were obtained from the ongoing ImmuneRACE study (first 160 participants) and from 1,254 subjects provided by 6 global collaborators. Where HLA class I and class II types were available, the types were taken from metadata supplied by the sample provider, not from assay-based typing. Study-level results and caveats: How much clinical and demographic metadata was included differed by source and by participant, and the metadata was provided uncurated.

The CDR3 spans 15 residues, from the cysteine through the phenylalanine. Just the 45-base CDR3 DNA is kept, in frame starting at base 1. CDR1 SGHAT and CDR2 FQNNGV were looked up in the germline V gene. V was cut back by 2 bases and J by 0 bases, leaving a gap of 8 bases between them. The immunoSEQ Assay, a bias-controlled multiplex PCR, was used to amplify TCRbeta CDR3 regions from genomic DNA. The paper's data handling went like this. Within the assay, amplification of reference gene primers was used to estimate how many nucleated cells each sample contained. To quantify the absolute abundance of each unique TCRbeta CDR3 rearrangement, sequence reads were collapsed and filtered. For each sample, productive Simpson clonality was calculated as the square root of Simpson's diversity index across productive rearrangements. TCRdb provides this immuneACCESS table in a form limited to in-frame rearrangements. Some clones are lacking; in checked studies, under half of them reflect an unresolved V gene, and why the rest are absent is not known. V and J calls and clone size are those listed in that table; D and trimming were worked out from the DNA. This sample lists 190,000 or so clones; roughly 94% were detected once. Of the sample, about 0.76% falls within the top ten clones.

At one collaborating source in Seattle, patients were enrolled during active infection and were followed longitudinally through the course of disease. The collaborating institutions used their own protocols to collect whole blood in K2EDTA tubes. For TCRbeta analysis, collaborators shipped samples as frozen whole blood, isolated PBMCs, or DNA extracted from either of those sample types. Specimen: peripheral blood. The source of this sequence is a man aged 30 to 45 with COVID-19, enrolled during active disease. The chain is made from TRBV11-2 and TRBJ2-1, with a weak D call of TRBD2 (6 bases match). The CDR3 protein: CASSLSGLSYNEQFF. At the DNA level, the sequence is TGTGCCAGCAGCTTAAGCGGGCTCTCCTACAATGAGCAGTTCTTC.